This T cell receptor beta chain emerged from a study of T cells after yellow fever vaccination. Whole-study context: Any fraction with a low cell number was prepared using SMART-Seq v4 Ultra Low Input.

Study-wide results and caveats: It was the secondary response that reached its peak faster, day 5 versus 15, but it was weaker. Abundant bulk-derived clonotypes could contaminate FACS-sorted repertoires.

This clonotype was picked up one time. No antigen is known for it. TCRdb ran MiXCR on the 5' RACE reads and lists one entry per CDR3 protein. The profile covers 500,000 to 650,000 distinct CDR3 sequences, with 9% to 15% appearing a single time and about 15% taken by the ten largest. The receptor was derived from a man aged 25 to 40 who received the YFV17D yellow fever vaccine. The material was PBMCs, obtained on the day of the yellow fever booster vaccination.

CDR3 in amino acids: CASSYAVILRANVLTF. CDR3 nucleotides: TGTGCCAGCAGTTACGCGGTCATCCTTAGGGCCAACGTCCTGACTTTC. This sequence joins TRBV6-2 or TRBV6-3 and TRBJ2-6; D gene uncertain. Between the trimmed V and J ends, which lost 2 bases and 5 bases, there was a span of 13 bases. The CDR3 is 16 amino acids. The V gene's germline CDR1 is MNHEY and CDR2 SVGEGT.